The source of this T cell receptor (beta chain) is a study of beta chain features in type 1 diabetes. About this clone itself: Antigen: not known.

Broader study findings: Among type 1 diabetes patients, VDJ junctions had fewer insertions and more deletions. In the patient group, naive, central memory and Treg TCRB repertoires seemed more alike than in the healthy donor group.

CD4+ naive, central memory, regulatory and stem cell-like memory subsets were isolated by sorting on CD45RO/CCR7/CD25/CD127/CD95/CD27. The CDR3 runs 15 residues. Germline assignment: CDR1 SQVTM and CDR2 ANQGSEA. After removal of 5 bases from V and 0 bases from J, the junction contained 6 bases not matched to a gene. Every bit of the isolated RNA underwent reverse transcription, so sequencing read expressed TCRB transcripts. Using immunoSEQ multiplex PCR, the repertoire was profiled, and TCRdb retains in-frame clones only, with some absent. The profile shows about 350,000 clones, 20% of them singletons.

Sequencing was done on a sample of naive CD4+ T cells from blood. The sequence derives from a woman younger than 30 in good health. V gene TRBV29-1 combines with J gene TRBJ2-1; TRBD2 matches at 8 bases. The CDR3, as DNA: TGCAGCGTTCCAGGACTAGCCAGCTCCTACAATGAGCAGTTCTTC. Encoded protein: CSVPGLASSYNEQFF.